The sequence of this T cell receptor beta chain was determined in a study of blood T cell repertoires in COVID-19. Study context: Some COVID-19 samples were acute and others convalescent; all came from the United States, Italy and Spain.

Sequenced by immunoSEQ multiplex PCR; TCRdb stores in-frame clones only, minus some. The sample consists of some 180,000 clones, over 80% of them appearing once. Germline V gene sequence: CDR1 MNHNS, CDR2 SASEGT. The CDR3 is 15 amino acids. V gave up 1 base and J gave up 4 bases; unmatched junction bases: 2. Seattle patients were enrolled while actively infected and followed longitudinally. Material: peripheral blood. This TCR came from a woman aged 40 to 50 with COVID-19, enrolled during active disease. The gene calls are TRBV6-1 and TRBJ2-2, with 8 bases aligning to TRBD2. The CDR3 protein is CASSEGRGATGELFF. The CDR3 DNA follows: TGTGCCAGCAGTGAAGGGCGGGGGGCCACCGGGGAGCTGTTTTTT.